This record concerns one T cell receptor beta chain sequence. Its antigen is not identified. This entry comes from a study of cytomegalovirus exposure and HLA in healthy donors. The study, taken as a whole, reports: A few V segments could not be told apart, such as TRBV6-2 and TRBV6-3, and were left out. An analysis that came later showed most CMV-associated TCR beta chains appearing HLA-restricted. In a later analysis, a missense DCLRE1C variant was linked to TCR beta V- and J-gene trimming. Available immune exposure information covered CMV serostatus only.

Amplification used 60 Vbeta primers and 13 Jbeta primers. Data came from immunoSEQ multiplex PCR; TCRdb stores just in-frame clones and leaves some out. The sample has roughly 190,000 clones; roughly 80% are singletons. The CDR3 contains 13 residues. The germline V and J ends were trimmed by 4 bases and 15 bases, with 22 bases remaining between them. The germline gives CDR1 SQVTM, CDR2 ANQGSEA. This receptor was taken from a woman aged 18-35 years in good health and CMV-seronegative. What was sequenced was PBMCs. The genes are TRBV29-1 and TRBJ2-1; tentative D call: TRBD2 (5 bases). The CDR3 coding sequence is TGCAGCGTTGTTTTTGAGGGCCTTCTAAAAGGGTTCTTC. Its protein product is CSVVFEGLLKGFF.